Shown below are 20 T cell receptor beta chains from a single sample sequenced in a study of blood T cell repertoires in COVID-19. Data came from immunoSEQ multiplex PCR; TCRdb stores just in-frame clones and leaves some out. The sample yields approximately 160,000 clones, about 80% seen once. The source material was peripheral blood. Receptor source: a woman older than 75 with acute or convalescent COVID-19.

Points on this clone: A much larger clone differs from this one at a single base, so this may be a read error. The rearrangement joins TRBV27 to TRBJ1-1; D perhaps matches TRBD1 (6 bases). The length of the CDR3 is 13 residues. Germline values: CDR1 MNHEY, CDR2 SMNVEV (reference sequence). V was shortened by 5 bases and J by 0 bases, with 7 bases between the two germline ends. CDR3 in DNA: TGTGCCAGCAGTGGACAGATGAACACTGAAGCTTTCTTT. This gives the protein CASSGQMNTEAFF.

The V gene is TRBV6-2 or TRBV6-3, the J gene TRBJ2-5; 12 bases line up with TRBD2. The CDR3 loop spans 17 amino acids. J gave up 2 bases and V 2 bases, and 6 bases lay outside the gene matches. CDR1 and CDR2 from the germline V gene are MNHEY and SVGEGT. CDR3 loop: CASSYLAGGPDQETQYF. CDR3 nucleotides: TGTGCCAGCAGTTACCTAGCGGGGGGGCCGGATCAAGAGACCCAGTACTTC.

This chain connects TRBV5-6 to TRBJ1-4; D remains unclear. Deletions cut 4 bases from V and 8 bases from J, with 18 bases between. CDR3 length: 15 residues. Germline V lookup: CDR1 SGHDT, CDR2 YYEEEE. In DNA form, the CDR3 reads TGTGCCAGCAGCATACGAACGGGGAATAAGGAAAAACTGTTTTTT. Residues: CASSIRTGNKEKLFF.

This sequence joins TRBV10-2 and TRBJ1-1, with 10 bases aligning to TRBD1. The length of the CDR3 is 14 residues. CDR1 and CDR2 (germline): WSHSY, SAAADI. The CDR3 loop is CAATGGIVNTEAFF. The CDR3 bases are TGCGCTGCGACAGGGGGCATTGTGAACACTGAAGCTTTCTTT.

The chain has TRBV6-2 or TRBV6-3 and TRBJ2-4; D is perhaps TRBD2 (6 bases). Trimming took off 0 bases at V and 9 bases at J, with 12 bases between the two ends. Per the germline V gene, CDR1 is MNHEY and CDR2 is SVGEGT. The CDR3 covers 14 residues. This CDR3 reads CASSYSLRGGIQYF. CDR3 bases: TGTGCCAGCAGTTACTCTCTTAGGGGAGGCATTCAGTACTTC.

The CDR3 DNA sequence: TGTGCCAGCACACTAGCGGGAGAGGTCTTAGGCACAGATACGCAGTATTTT. It yields the protein CASTLAGEVLGTDTQYF. This chain joins TRBV28 and TRBJ2-3, with 11 bases that match TRBD2. Germline V lookup: CDR1 MDHEN, CDR2 SYDVKM. This CDR3 is built from 17 residues. Germline trimming cut 7 bases from V and 1 base from J; bases unmatched to any gene: 10.

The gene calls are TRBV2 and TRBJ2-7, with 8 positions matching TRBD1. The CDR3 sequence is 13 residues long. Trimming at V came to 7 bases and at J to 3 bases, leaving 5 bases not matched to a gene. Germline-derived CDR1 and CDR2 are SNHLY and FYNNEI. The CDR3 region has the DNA TGTGCCAGCACCGAAGACAGGGGCTACGAGCAGTACTTC. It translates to CASTEDRGYEQYF.

The CDR3 loop is CASSRDTGTDTQYF. The CDR3 bases are TGTGCCAGCAGCCGGGACACGGGCACAGATACGCAGTATTTT. The genes are TRBV7-2 and TRBJ2-3, with D maybe TRBD1 (6 bases). In germline, CDR1 is SGHTA, CDR2 FQGNSA. The CDR3 is made up of 14 amino acids. The V end was cut by 5 bases, the J end by 1 base, with 10 bases between. Drawing the rest from reference TRBV7-2 and TRBJ2-3, the complete variable domain is GAGVSQSPSNKVTEKGKDVELRCDPISGHTALYWYRQSLGQGLEFLIYFQGNSAPDKSGLPSDRFSAERTGGSVSTLTIQRTQQEDSAVYLCASSRDTGTDTQYFGPGTRLTVL.

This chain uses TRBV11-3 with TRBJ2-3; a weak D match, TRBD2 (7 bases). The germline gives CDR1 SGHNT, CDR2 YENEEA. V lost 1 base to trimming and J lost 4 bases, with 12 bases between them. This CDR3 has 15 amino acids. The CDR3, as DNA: TGTGCCAGCAGCTTAGTGGGGGGGCGCCCAGATACGCAGTATTTT. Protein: CASSLVGGRPDTQYF.

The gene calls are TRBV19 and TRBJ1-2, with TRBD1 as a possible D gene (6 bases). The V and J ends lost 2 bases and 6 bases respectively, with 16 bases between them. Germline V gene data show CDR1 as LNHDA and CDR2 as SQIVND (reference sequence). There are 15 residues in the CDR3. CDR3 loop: CASSISWAGAHGYTF. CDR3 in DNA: TGTGCCAGTAGTATAAGCTGGGCAGGGGCGCATGGCTACACCTTC.

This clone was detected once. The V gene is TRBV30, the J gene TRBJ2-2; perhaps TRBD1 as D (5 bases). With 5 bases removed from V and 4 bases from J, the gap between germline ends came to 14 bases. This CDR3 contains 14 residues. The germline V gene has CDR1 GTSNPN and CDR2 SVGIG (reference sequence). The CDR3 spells CAWELGHLTGELFF. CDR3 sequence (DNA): TGTGCCTGGGAGCTTGGACATCTCACCGGGGAGCTGTTTTTT.

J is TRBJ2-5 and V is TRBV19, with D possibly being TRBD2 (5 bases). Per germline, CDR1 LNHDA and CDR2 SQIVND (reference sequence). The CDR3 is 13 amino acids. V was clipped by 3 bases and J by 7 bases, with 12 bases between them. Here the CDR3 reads CASSMDFLGTQYF. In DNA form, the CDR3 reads TGTGCCAGTAGTATGGACTTCCTTGGGACCCAGTACTTC.

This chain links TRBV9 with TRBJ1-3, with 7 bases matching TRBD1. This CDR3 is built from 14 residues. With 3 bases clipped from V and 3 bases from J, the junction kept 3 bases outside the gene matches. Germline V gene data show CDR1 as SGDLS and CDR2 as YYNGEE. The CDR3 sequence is CASSDRGFGNTIYF. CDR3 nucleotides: TGTGCCAGCAGCGACAGGGGTTTTGGAAACACCATATATTTT.

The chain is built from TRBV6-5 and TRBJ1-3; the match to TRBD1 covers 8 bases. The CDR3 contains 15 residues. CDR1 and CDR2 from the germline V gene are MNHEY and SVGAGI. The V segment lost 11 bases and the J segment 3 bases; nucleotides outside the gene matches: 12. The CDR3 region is CAAKPGGLFGNTIYF. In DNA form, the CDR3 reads TGTGCCGCCAAACCAGGGGGCTTATTTGGAAACACCATATATTTT.

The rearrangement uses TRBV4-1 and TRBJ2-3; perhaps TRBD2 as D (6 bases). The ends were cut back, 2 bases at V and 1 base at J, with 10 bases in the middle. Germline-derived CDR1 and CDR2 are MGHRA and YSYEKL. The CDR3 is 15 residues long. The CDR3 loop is CASSQPTSRTDTQYF. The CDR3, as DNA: TGCGCCAGCAGCCAACCCACTAGCCGCACAGATACGCAGTATTTT.

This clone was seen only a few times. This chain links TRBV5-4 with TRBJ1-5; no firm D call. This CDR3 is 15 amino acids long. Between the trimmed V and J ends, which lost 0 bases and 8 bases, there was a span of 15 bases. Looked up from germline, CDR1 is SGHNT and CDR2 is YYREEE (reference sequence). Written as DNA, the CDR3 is TGTGCCAGCAGCTTGGATGGCGGCGGCGGGAAGCCCCAGCATTTT. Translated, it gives CASSLDGGGGKPQHF.

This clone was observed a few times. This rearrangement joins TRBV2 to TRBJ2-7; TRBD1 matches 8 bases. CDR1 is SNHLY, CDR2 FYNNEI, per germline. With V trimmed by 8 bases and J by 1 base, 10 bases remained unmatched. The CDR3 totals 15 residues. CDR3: CASLDPGGPSYEQYF. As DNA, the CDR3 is TGTGCCAGCTTGGACCCAGGGGGCCCTTCCTACGAGCAGTACTTC.

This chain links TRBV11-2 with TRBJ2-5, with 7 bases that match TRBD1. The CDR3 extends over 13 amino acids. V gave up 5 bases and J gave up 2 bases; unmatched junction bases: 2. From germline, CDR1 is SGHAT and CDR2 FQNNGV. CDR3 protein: CASSRGQQETQYF. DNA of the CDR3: TGTGCCAGCAGCCGGGGACAGCAAGAGACCCAGTACTTC. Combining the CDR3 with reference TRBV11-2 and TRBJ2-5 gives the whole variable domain EAGVAQSPRYKIIEKRQSVAFWCNPISGHATLYWYQQILGQGPKLLIQFQNNGVVDDSQLPKDRFSAERLKGVDSTLKIQPAKLEDSAVYLCASSRGQQETQYFGPGTRLLVL.

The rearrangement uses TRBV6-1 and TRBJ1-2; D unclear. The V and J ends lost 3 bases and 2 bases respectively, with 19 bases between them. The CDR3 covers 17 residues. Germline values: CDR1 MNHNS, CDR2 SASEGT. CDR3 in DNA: TGTGCCAGCAGTGATTCTTATAGGTCCACGCGGAACTATGGCTACACCTTC. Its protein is CASSDSYRSTRNYGYTF.

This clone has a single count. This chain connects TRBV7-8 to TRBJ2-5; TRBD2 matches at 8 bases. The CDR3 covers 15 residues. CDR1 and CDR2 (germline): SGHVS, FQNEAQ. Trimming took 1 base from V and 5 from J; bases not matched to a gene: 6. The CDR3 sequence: CASSLGGLAGETQYF. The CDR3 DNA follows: TGTGCCAGCAGCTTAGGAGGACTAGCTGGGGAGACCCAGTACTTC. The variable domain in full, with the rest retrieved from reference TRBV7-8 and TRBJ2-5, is GAGVSQSPRYKVAKRGQDVALRCDPISGHVSLFWYQQALGQGPEFLTYFQNEAQLDKSGLPSDRFFAERPEGSVSTLKIQRTQQEDSAVYLCASSLGGLAGETQYFGPGTRLLVL.